The rows below give T cell receptor beta chains drawn from one sample of a study of human T cells and chemical hapten exposure. TCRdb called the RACE reads again in MiXCR, with one record for every CDR3 protein. The sample shows tens of thousands of distinct CDR3 sequences, 12% to 15% of them seen only once. Source: whole blood, taken in connection with sensitization to the hapten diphenylcyclopropenone (DPC). These receptors were obtained from a woman between 45 and 60 years old with alopecia areata. Some clones in this sample may be carry-over from other donors' samples. Both conserved end residues are part of each CDR3. D genes are given only for firm matches. The size entry is marked missing in some rows and otherwise reads once, few, many or a size class.

clone_size j_call v_call d_call cdr3_nt cdr3_aa
many TRBJ2-4 TRBV10-3 TRBD2 TGTGCCATCGGGACTAGCGGGGAAAACATTCAGTACTTC CAIGTSGENIQYF
few TRBJ1-1 TRBV3-1 . TGTGCCAGCAGCCAAGGGGTGCGCACTGAAGCTTTCTTT CASSQGVRTEAFF
. TRBJ2-4 TRBV21-1 . TGTGCCAGCAGCAAAGCTTCGGCAGCCCGAGCCAAAAACATTCAGTACTTC CASSKASAARAKNIQYF
. TRBJ1-2 TRBV6-5 TRBD1 TGTGCCAGCAGTTCCAGGGGGCAGCGTGGCTACACCTTC CASSSRGQRGYTF
few TRBJ1-1 TRBV28 . TGTGCCAGCAGTTCCTCTCGGACAGCCCTAGGGACTGAAGCTTTCTTT CASSSSRTALGTEAFF
many TRBJ1-6 TRBV7-8 TRBD1 TGTGCCAGCAGTGGACAGGGAGTTTCACCCCTCCACTTT CASSGQGVSPLHF
. TRBJ2-2 TRBV5-8 . TGTGCCAGCAGCCTCGAGACAGGGAACACCGGGGAGCTGTTTTTT CASSLETGNTGELFF
. TRBJ2-7 TRBV25-1 TRBD2 TGTGCCAGCAGTGTTTATGCCGGGACTAGCGGGAGAAGGGGGCTCTACGAGCAGTACTTC CASSVYAGTSGRRGLYEQYF
. TRBJ1-4 TRBV28 TRBD1 TGTGCCAGCAGTCTTGCGGGGGCAGGGGGTGAAAAACTGTTTTTT CASSLAGAGGEKLFF
. TRBJ1-5 TRBV24-1 . TGTGCCACCAGTGATCCTGTCCTAAAATTCCAGCATTTT CATSDPVLKFQHF
few TRBJ2-2 TRBV4-3 . TGCGCCAGCAGCCAAGATCTAGTGATAGGAGGCTCCCTGAACACCGGGGAGCTGTTTTTT CASSQDLVIGGSLNTGELFF
. TRBJ2-1 TRBV4-1 . TGCGCCAGCAGCCAACCCCTGATGAGGAATGAGCAGTTCTTC CASSQPLMRNEQFF
. TRBJ2-7 TRBV11-1 . TGTGCCAGCAGCTTAGGGGAGTACGAGCAGTACTTC CASSLGEYEQYF
many TRBJ1-5 TRBV2 . TGTGCCAGCAAAAAAGGGTCGGGGTATAGCAATCAGCCCCAGCATTTT CASKKGSGYSNQPQHF
few TRBJ2-5 TRBV7-9 . TGTGCCAGCAGCCGCGACCAGGGGCTCCAAGAGACCCAGTACTTC CASSRDQGLQETQYF
. TRBJ2-5 TRBV16 . TGTGCCAGCAGCCTGTACGGGCCGGAGGAGACCCAGTACTTC CASSLYGPEETQYF
many TRBJ2-1 TRBV7-8 . TGTGCCAGCAGCTTAGGGGTAGGCAATGAGCAGTTCTTC CASSLGVGNEQFF
. TRBJ1-1 TRBV23-1 . TGCGCCAGCAGTTTGTTAAGGAATGACACTGAAGCTTTCTTT CASSLLRNDTEAFF
once TRBJ2-7 TRBV13 . TGTGCCAGCAGCTATTTAGGGACCTACGAGCAGTACTTC CASSYLGTYEQYF
. TRBJ1-6 TRBV6-1 . TGTGCCAGCAGGCCGAGCGGTTCGAGTTCACCCCTCCACTTT CASRPSGSSSPLHF
few TRBJ1-5 TRBV6-2/TRBV6-3 . TGTGCCAGCAGTTTCCCCTCATGGCCCCAGCATTTT CASSFPSWPQHF
. TRBJ1-1 TRBV29-1 . TGCAGCGGACTTCTCTCTGACACTGAAGCTTTCTTT CSGLLSDTEAFF
few TRBJ1-5 TRBV29-1 . TGCAGCGTTAATACAGGGAGTAGCAATCAGCCCCAGCATTTT CSVNTGSSNQPQHF
many TRBJ2-7 TRBV20-1 TRBD1 TGCAGTGCTAGAGATAAAAGGACAGGGGTTTACGAGCAGTACTTC CSARDKRTGVYEQYF
few TRBJ1-1 TRBV30 TRBD1 TGTGCCTGGAGCCTCGTGGACAGGGCTAACACTGAAGCTTTCTTT CAWSLVDRANTEAFF
. TRBJ2-3 TRBV20-1 . TGCAGTGCCTCAGGGGAAGAAGATACGCAGTATTTT CSASGEEDTQYF
. TRBJ1-2 TRBV7-8 . TGTGCCAGCAGCTTAGATGGACCGAACTATGGCTACACCTTC CASSLDGPNYGYTF
. TRBJ2-2 TRBV7-7 TRBD2 TGTGCCAGCAGCAGCAGCGGGAGCACCGGGGAGCTGTTTTTT CASSSSGSTGELFF
. TRBJ2-3 TRBV5-4 . TGTGCCAGCAGCCCGGGTCGGTGGGATACGCAGTATTTT CASSPGRWDTQYF
few TRBJ2-1 TRBV6-6 TRBD2 TGTGCCAGCAGTTCTCGGACTAGGCTGCAGAACAATGAGCAGTTCTTC CASSSRTRLQNNEQFF
once TRBJ1-4 TRBV4-3 . TGCGCCAGCAGCCAGGACAGCCGACCTGAAAAACTGTTTTTT CASSQDSRPEKLFF
few TRBJ2-1 TRBV19 . TGTGCCAGTAGTCCTAGCGAGTCCCCGTACAATGAGCAGTTCTTC CASSPSESPYNEQFF
. TRBJ1-4 TRBV7-2 . TGTGCCAGCAGCTCCGACACGGCAAAACTGTTTTTT CASSSDTAKLFF
. TRBJ2-5 TRBV19 TRBD2 TGTGCCAGTAGCCAGCCACTAGCGGGCTTAGAGACCCAGTACTTC CASSQPLAGLETQYF
few TRBJ1-2 TRBV20-1 . TGCAGTGCTAGATACACAACTAACTATGGCTACACCTTC CSARYTTNYGYTF
many TRBJ1-1 TRBV14 . TGTGCCAGCAGCCAAGCCGGGGCAGGCCAGGGTGAAGCTTTCTTT CASSQAGAGQGEAFF
few TRBJ2-2 TRBV7-9 . TGTGCCAGCAGCTCCAAGGGCACCGGGGAGCTGTTTTTT CASSSKGTGELFF
few TRBJ2-7 TRBV5-1 . TGCGCCAGCAGCTTGGCTATAAGCGCGGACTCCTACGAGCAGTACTTC CASSLAISADSYEQYF
. TRBJ2-2 TRBV11-3 TRBD1 TGTGCCAGCAGCCTCCCCACAGGGGCAACGACCGGGGAGCTGTTTTTT CASSLPTGATTGELFF
few TRBJ1-1 TRBV29-1 TRBD1 TGCAGCGCTCTGACAGGGTACGCTGAAGCTTTCTTT CSALTGYAEAFF
. TRBJ2-7 TRBV28 TRBD2 TGTGCAACCAGCAAAGTATTGCGGGAGGGCACCTACGAGCAGTACTTC CATSKVLREGTYEQYF
. TRBJ2-7 TRBV12-2 . TGTGCAAGTCGCTTAGGGGGGAGCGGGAGACCCGTCTCCTACGAGCAGTACTTC CASRLGGSGRPVSYEQYF
. TRBJ2-1 TRBV7-2 TRBD2 TGTGCCAGCAGCTTAGGACTAGCGGGAGTACTCGGGGGCAATGAGCAGTTCTTC CASSLGLAGVLGGNEQFF
many TRBJ2-3 TRBV10-3 TRBD2 TGTGCCATCAGTGAGTCAAGCGGGAGGGCAGATACGCAGTATTTT CAISESSGRADTQYF
few TRBJ2-1 TRBV18 TRBD2 TGTGCCAGCTCACCTCTAGCGGGAGGGTCCAATGAGCAGTTCTTC CASSPLAGGSNEQFF
. TRBJ2-4 TRBV10-3 . TGTGCCATCAGTGAGTCCTCAGCCAAAAACATTCAGTACTTC CAISESSAKNIQYF
. TRBJ2-1 TRBV7-6 . TGTGCCAGCAGCTCGCAAAGACGGAATGAGCAGTTCTTC CASSSQRRNEQFF
. TRBJ2-3 TRBV5-5 . TGTGCCAGCAGCTCGTTATCTCGGACGCGGACTAGCACAGATACGCAGTATTTT CASSSLSRTRTSTDTQYF
. TRBJ2-3 TRBV5-1 . TGCGCCAGCAGCTTGGATAGTTCCACAGATACGCAGTATTTT CASSLDSSTDTQYF
few TRBJ2-7 TRBV20-1 TRBD2 TGCAGTGCCCGCCCGAGGACTAGCGGGACCTACGAGCAGTACTTC CSARPRTSGTYEQYF
. TRBJ2-2 TRBV29-1 . TGCAGCGTTGAATTTCAGACCGGGGAGCTGTTTTTT CSVEFQTGELFF